Sequencing of this T cell receptor beta chain was carried out in a study of blood T cell repertoires in COVID-19. The wider study: Spain, Italy and the United States supplied samples that represented acute and convalescent COVID-19. Sample material is recorded as cDNA or gDNA derived from T cells, B-cell-depleted T cells, or PBMCs.

In the original workflow: Quantification of nucleated cells was approximated via reference gene primer amplification. Data came from immunoSEQ multiplex PCR; TCRdb stores just in-frame clones and leaves some out. V and J calls and clone size are copied from that table; D and trimming were computed from the DNA. The repertoire holds about 140,000 clones, over 75% seen once, with more than 40% in the top ten. V lost 7 bases and J lost 6, with 18 bases in between. CDR3 length: 14 amino acids. Germline lookup yields CDR1 SGHTA and CDR2 FQGNSA. The sample consisted of peripheral blood. This clonotype originated in a human donor in a cohort sampled during active COVID-19. This chain links TRBV7-2 with TRBJ1-2, with D hard to call. The CDR3 DNA reads TGTGCCAGCATCCTAAACGCAGGATACCATGGCTACACCTTC. Its translation: CASILNAGYHGYTF.